A selection of T cell receptor beta chains follows, all from one sample in a study of T cell responses to AZD1222 COVID-19 vaccine. Some clones are missing from TCRdb's copy, which holds only in-frame ones; the method was immunoSEQ multiplex PCR. The table records some 19,000 clones, roughly 82% of them present only once. The sample in question was peripheral blood, obtained on day 0 of AZD1222 vaccination. The receptors shown here come from an adult in good health. The CDR3 runs from the conserved cysteine through the conserved F or W. The D gene is left open where the match is weak. The size of a clone is reported for some rows only, either as once, few or many, or as a class for expanded clones.

D gene	V gene	J gene	clone size	CDR3 protein	CDR3 DNA
.	TRBV2	TRBJ2-5	.	CASIAQTQETQYF	TGTGCCAGCATAGCCCAGACGCAAGAGACCCAGTACTTC
.	TRBV19	TRBJ2-1	.	CASKGGPAYNEQFF	TGTGCCAGCAAAGGGGGGCCCGCCTACAATGAGCAGTTCTTC
TRBD1	TRBV12-3/TRBV12-4	TRBJ2-7	.	CASSPGTGGKQYF	TGTGCCAGCAGCCCCGGGACAGGGGGCAAACAGTACTTC
.	TRBV19	TRBJ2-5	.	CASGGQIQETQYF	TGTGCCAGTGGGGGGCAGATTCAAGAGACCCAGTACTTC
.	TRBV19	TRBJ1-1	.	CASSPRSTGAYNAEAFF	TGTGCCAGTAGTCCGCGATCTACCGGGGCTTATAACGCTGAAGCTTTCTTT
TRBD1	TRBV29-1	TRBJ1-1	.	CSVVGPTGVGTEAFF	TGCAGCGTTGTGGGGCCGACAGGGGTGGGCACTGAAGCTTTCTTT
.	TRBV7-2	TRBJ2-7	once	CASSRDTPYEQYF	TGTGCCAGCAGCCGGGACACCCCGTACGAGCAGTACTTC
TRBD1	TRBV10-1	TRBJ2-7	.	CASSEYRGSSYEQYF	TGCGCCAGCAGTGAGTACAGGGGATCATCCTACGAGCAGTACTTC
.	TRBV11-3	TRBJ1-3	.	CASSPRGARQRPKIGNTIYF	TGTGCCAGCAGCCCCCGAGGGGCGCGGCAGAGACCAAAGATCGGAAACACCATATATTTT
.	TRBV13	TRBJ2-5	once	CASSSGAAGTQYF	TGTGCCAGCAGCTCGGGGGCGGCCGGGACCCAGTACTTC
.	TRBV2	TRBJ2-5	.	CARRRQETQYF	TGTGCCAGGAGACGCCAAGAGACCCAGTACTTC
.	TRBV5-1	TRBJ2-2	.	CASSLTATANTGELFF	TGCGCCAGCAGCTTGACCGCTACAGCGAACACCGGGGAGCTGTTTTTT
TRBD2	TRBV3-1/TRBV3-2	TRBJ2-7	few	CASSPSQRGGPYEQYF	TGTGCCAGCAGCCCCAGTCAGCGGGGGGGCCCGTACGAGCAGTACTTC
TRBD2	TRBV11-2	TRBJ2-2	.	CASSLVGTSGRPGELFF	TGTGCCAGCAGCTTAGTCGGGACTAGCGGGAGACCCGGGGAGCTGTTTTTT
.	TRBV9	TRBJ1-2	.	CASSVEGRANYGYTF	TGTGCCAGCAGCGTAGAAGGGAGGGCTAACTATGGCTACACCTTC
.	TRBV6-2/TRBV6-3	TRBJ1-4	.	CASSYSMPAPTPEKLFF	TGTGCCAGCAGTTACTCGATGCCGGCCCCTACACCGGAAAAACTGTTTTTT
TRBD1	TRBV2	TRBJ1-6	once	CASSGGTGKSLHF	TGTGCCAGCAGTGGAGGGACAGGGAAATCCCTCCACTTT
TRBD2	TRBV7-2	TRBJ2-5	.	CASSPHLAGDGETQYF	TGTGCCAGCAGCCCCCACCTAGCGGGAGATGGTGAGACCCAGTACTTC
TRBD1	TRBV30	TRBJ2-2	.	CACRPRTGGKPKSGELFF	TGTGCCTGTAGACCTCGGACAGGGGGCAAGCCGAAATCCGGGGAGCTGTTTTTT
TRBD1	TRBV4-3	TRBJ2-3	.	CASSLGTGGRSGDTQYF	TGCGCCAGCAGCCTCGGGACAGGGGGAAGGTCGGGAGATACGCAGTATTTT
.	TRBV27	TRBJ2-1	.	CASSLRGSSYNEQFF	TGTGCCAGCAGTTTACGGGGGAGCTCCTACAATGAGCAGTTCTTC
.	TRBV13	TRBJ2-5	.	CASSFYSQETQYF	TGTGCCAGCAGCTTCTACAGTCAAGAGACCCAGTACTTC
TRBD1	TRBV6-5	TRBJ1-2	.	CASSRTGGRGYTF	TGTGCCAGCAGTCGCACAGGGGGTAGGGGCTACACCTTC
.	TRBV30	TRBJ1-5	.	CAWSDEGQPQHF	TGTGCCTGGAGTGACGAGGGCCAGCCCCAGCATTTT
TRBD2	TRBV28	TRBJ2-1	few	CASSDTQREFNEQFF	TGTGCCAGCAGTGATACCCAGCGGGAATTCAATGAGCAGTTCTTC
.	TRBV4-3	TRBJ2-4	.	CASSQESFGSGGGAKNIQYF	TGCGCCAGCAGCCAAGAATCATTTGGGTCTGGGGGAGGAGCCAAAAACATTCAGTACTTC
.	TRBV25-1	TRBJ1-1	.	CASSAQAGANTEAFF	TGTGCCAGCAGCGCCCAGGCAGGGGCTAACACTGAAGCTTTCTTT
TRBD2	TRBV3-1/TRBV3-2	TRBJ2-5	few	CASSQVLAGVGETQYF	TGTGCCAGCAGCCAAGTCTTAGCGGGGGTCGGGGAGACCCAGTACTTC
.	TRBV7-9	TRBJ1-2	.	CASGLINYGYTF	TGTGCCAGTGGCCTGATAAACTATGGCTACACCTTC
TRBD2	TRBV19	TRBJ2-3	.	CASNLGTSEADTQYF	TGTGCCAGCAATTTAGGGACTAGCGAAGCAGATACGCAGTATTTT
TRBD2	TRBV2	TRBJ2-2	.	CASSNSGGSNTGELFF	TGTGCCAGCAGCAATAGCGGGGGCTCGAACACCGGGGAGCTGTTTTTT
.	TRBV3-1/TRBV3-2	TRBJ2-3	.	CASSQVFWGASSTDTQYF	TGTGCCAGCAGCCAAGTGTTTTGGGGGGCGTCTAGCACAGATACGCAGTATTTT
TRBD2	TRBV9	TRBJ2-1	once	CASSAPGTSPYNEQFF	TGTGCCAGCAGCGCGCCCGGGACTAGCCCCTACAATGAGCAGTTCTTC
.	TRBV27	TRBJ2-5	.	CASSLSTLAETQYF	TGTGCCAGCAGTCTCTCGACCCTGGCAGAGACCCAGTACTTC
.	TRBV7-9	TRBJ1-1	.	CASSPAQLREAFF	TGTGCCAGCAGCCCGGCCCAATTACGGGAAGCTTTCTTT
.	TRBV19	TRBJ2-6	.	CASSPKPGANVLTF	TGTGCCAGTAGCCCGAAGCCCGGGGCCAACGTCCTGACTTTC
.	TRBV7-8	TRBJ1-5	.	CASSLAGGGNQPQHF	TGTGCCAGCAGCTTAGCAGGGGGGGGCAATCAGCCCCAGCATTTT
TRBD1	TRBV30	TRBJ2-3	.	CAWSGGGADTQYF	TGTGCCTGGAGTGGAGGGGGCGCAGATACGCAGTATTTT
.	TRBV19	TRBJ2-7	.	CASSIRGALYEQYF	TGTGCCAGTAGTATTCGGGGGGCCCTCTACGAGCAGTACTTC
.	TRBV12-3/TRBV12-4	TRBJ2-7	once	CASSLALGVEQYF	TGTGCCAGCAGTTTAGCGTTAGGGGTGGAGCAGTACTTC
.	TRBV3-1/TRBV3-2	TRBJ1-5	.	CASSRRGGNQPQHF	TGTGCCAGCAGCCGAAGGGGGGGGAATCAGCCCCAGCATTTT
.	TRBV15	TRBJ2-2	.	CATSSSDDGPTGELFF	TGTGCCACCAGCAGTAGCGACGACGGTCCGACCGGGGAGCTGTTTTTT
TRBD1	TRBV11-3	TRBJ1-1	medium-sized	CASSAGGTGTEAFF	TGTGCCAGCAGCGCCGGAGGGACAGGCACTGAAGCTTTCTTT
TRBD2	TRBV3-1/TRBV3-2	TRBJ2-5	.	CASSQEAGLAAETQYF	TGTGCCAGCAGCCAAGAAGCGGGACTAGCAGCAGAGACCCAGTACTTC
.	TRBV29-1	TRBJ1-1	.	CSVDAANTEAFF	TGCAGCGTTGATGCTGCGAACACTGAAGCTTTCTTT
.	TRBV21-1	TRBJ1-3	.	CASSKLDRDKGGSGNTIYF	TGTGCCAGCAGCAAACTGGACAGGGATAAGGGAGGCTCTGGAAACACCATATATTTT
.	TRBV21-1	TRBJ1-5	.	CASSKVTVSNQPQHF	TGTGCCAGCAGCAAAGTCACAGTAAGCAATCAGCCCCAGCATTTT
TRBD1	TRBV11-2	TRBJ2-1	.	CASSLDRGGLRVVEQFF	TGTGCCAGCAGCCTCGACAGGGGAGGTCTTCGTGTGGTTGAGCAGTTCTTC
TRBD2	TRBV15	TRBJ2-7	.	CATSRDLGGNGEQYF	TGTGCCACCAGCAGAGATTTGGGGGGGAACGGTGAGCAGTACTTC
.	TRBV5-1	TRBJ2-7	.	CASSFKSSSASYEQYF	TGCGCCAGCAGCTTCAAGTCTTCCAGCGCCTCGTACGAGCAGTACTTC
TRBD1	TRBV27	TRBJ1-2	few	CASSFGTGGGYTF	TGTGCCAGCAGTTTCGGGACAGGGGGTGGCTACACCTTC
TRBD1	TRBV14	TRBJ2-4	few	CASSQVSTGYIFF	TGTGCCAGCAGCCAAGTATCGACAGGGTATATTTTCTTC
.	TRBV28	TRBJ1-5	.	CASSLVRGNQPQHF	TGTGCCAGCAGTTTAGTCCGGGGCAATCAGCCCCAGCATTTT
.	TRBV5-1	TRBJ1-1	.	CASSFGEETEAFF	TGCGCCAGCAGCTTTGGCGAGGAAACTGAAGCTTTCTTT
TRBD2	TRBV27	TRBJ2-7	.	CASSLSASGDYEQYF	TGTGCCAGCAGTTTATCGGCTAGCGGGGACTACGAGCAGTACTTC
.	TRBV11-2	TRBJ2-7	.	CASSPKSGLTGGEQYF	TGTGCCAGCAGCCCAAAGTCGGGCTTGACAGGAGGCGAGCAGTACTTC
TRBD1	TRBV2	TRBJ2-2	.	CASSAQGFEVFF	TGTGCCAGCAGCGCACAGGGGTTCGAGGTGTTTTTT
TRBD2	TRBV5-8	TRBJ2-3	.	CTSHRGVADTQYF	TGTACGTCGCACCGGGGGGTGGCAGATACGCAGTATTTT
TRBD1	TRBV5-1	TRBJ2-7	.	CASSLDRDYYEQYF	TGCGCCAGCAGCCTTGACAGGGATTACTACGAGCAGTACTTC
.	TRBV6-2/TRBV6-3	TRBJ2-1	.	CASSPPPPGEQFF	TGTGCCAGCAGCCCCCCCCCGCCCGGTGAGCAGTTCTTC